This TCR beta chain originates from a study of shared clonotypes between healthy human individuals. Some clones are missing from TCRdb's copy, which holds only in-frame ones; the method was immunoSEQ multiplex PCR. This sample yields about 1,900,000 clones, of which approximately 94% are seen a single time; less than 1.5% belongs to the top ten. CD45RO-negative CD8 cells positively selected for CCR7 made up the naive population, which excluded terminally differentiated effector memory CD45RA+ cells. Germline CDR1 reads MDHEN; CDR2 reads SYDVKM. The CDR3 is made up of 14 amino acids. The germline V and J ends were trimmed by 6 bases and 1 base, with 11 bases remaining between them.

V usage is TRBV28 and J usage is TRBJ2-3; D remains unclear. Sequenced sample: naive CD8+ T cells sorted from blood. The sequence was obtained from a man aged 18 to 35 in good health. CDR3 in DNA: TGTGCCAGCAGCCCCCTTAAGCGCACAGATACGCAGTATTTT. Its protein is CASSPLKRTDTQYF.